This T cell receptor beta chain was obtained from a study of T-cell reconstitution after alpha-beta-depleted transplantation in children. Study-wide results and caveats: Newly produced T cells mostly accounted for T-cell counts and diversity one year post-transplant. Surviving recipient cells, namely T cells and thymic progenitors, were the source of high day-60 TCRbeta diversity in some patients. Approximately two months post-transplant, alpha-beta T cells reportedly originated from several hundred expanded graft clones.

Remarks on this clonotype: Its antigen is currently unknown.

J was trimmed by 6 bases and V by 0 bases; bases with no gene match: 13. The CDR3 loop spans 18 amino acids. Germline lookup yields CDR1 MNHEY and CDR2 SVGAGI. The authors prepared the TCRbeta library with unique molecular identifiers. TCRdb ran MiXCR on the PCR reads and lists one entry per CDR3 protein. The table lists 600,000 or so distinct CDR3 sequences, more than 20% of them singletons. The specimen comprised PBMCs, mostly from graft donor cells, sampled 360 days after TCRalphabeta/CD19-depleted stem cell transplant. This clonotype was obtained from a boy less than two years old who had a stem cell transplant for acute myeloid leukemia, so the T cells may come from the graft donor. The chain joins TRBV6-5 to TRBJ2-1; 8 positions agree with TRBD1. The CDR3 loop is CASSYSRVLGQEINEQFF. CDR3 coding DNA: TGTGCCAGCAGTTACTCTCGAGTGTTGGGACAGGAGATCAATGAGCAGTTCTTC.